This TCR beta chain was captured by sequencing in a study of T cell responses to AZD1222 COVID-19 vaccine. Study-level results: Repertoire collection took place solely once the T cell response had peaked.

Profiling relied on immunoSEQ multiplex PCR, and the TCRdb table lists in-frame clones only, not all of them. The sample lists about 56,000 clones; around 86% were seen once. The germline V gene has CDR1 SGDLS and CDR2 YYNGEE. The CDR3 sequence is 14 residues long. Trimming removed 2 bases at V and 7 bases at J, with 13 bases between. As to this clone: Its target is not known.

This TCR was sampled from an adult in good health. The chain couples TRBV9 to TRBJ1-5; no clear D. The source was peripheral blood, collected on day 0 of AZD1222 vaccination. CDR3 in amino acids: CASSVWANGQPQHF. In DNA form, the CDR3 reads TGTGCCAGCAGCGTTTGGGCAAACGGGCAGCCCCAGCATTTT. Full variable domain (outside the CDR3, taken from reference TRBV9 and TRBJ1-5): DSGVTQTPKHLITATGQRVTLRCSPRSGDLSVYWYQQSLDQGLQFLIQYYNGEERAKGNILERFSAQQFPDLHSELNLSSLELGDSALYFCASSVWANGQPQHFGDGTRLSIL.